The entry below gives a single TCR beta chain sequence along with its context. Libraries were prepared by immunoSEQ multiplex PCR; TCRdb keeps only in-frame clonotypes and omits some of them. The sample includes 350,000 or so clones, more than 75% of them seen just once. Trimming cost V 5 bases and J 0 bases, with 20 bases left between them. CDR1 and CDR2 (germline): SNHLY, FYNNEI. The CDR3 length is 18 residues. The record originates from a study of blood T cell repertoires in COVID-19. The sequenced sample was PBMCs or T cells enriched from blood (not recorded which). This chain uses TRBV2 with TRBJ2-1; D is perhaps TRBD2 (7 bases). This clonotype was sampled from a woman younger than 45 who had recovered from COVID-19. CDR3 loop: CASSKGGAVGSSYNEQFF. The CDR3 nucleotides read TGTGCCAGCAGTAAGGGGGGGGCGGTTGGAAGCTCCTACAATGAGCAGTTCTTC.